These T cell receptor beta chains were read from a single sample in a study of Ad26.COV2.S vaccination and SARS-CoV-2 variants. TCRdb's table, derived via immunoSEQ multiplex PCR, lists solely in-frame clones and lacks some. The table lists some 320,000 clones, approximately 80% of them singletons, with 2% to 2.5% in the top ten. The source material was peripheral blood, sampled in a trial of Ad26.COV2.S vaccine versus placebo. These receptor sequences come from a person between 18 and 60 years old who received the Ad26.COV2.S COVID-19 vaccine or a placebo. Both conserved end residues are part of each CDR3. A D gene is named only where the DNA matches it firmly. Clone sizes are given selectively: once, few, many, or a class where the clone is expanded.

D gene | J gene | clone size | CDR3 length | V gene | CDR3 DNA | CDR3 protein
. | TRBJ1-5 | . | 14 | TRBV18 | TGTGCCAGCTCACCGAGCCTAAGCAATCAGCCCCAGCATTTT | CASSPSLSNQPQHF
. | TRBJ1-1 | . | 14 | TRBV5-6 | TGTGCCAGCAGCTTGTGGGCGGTAAACACTGAAGCTTTCTTT | CASSLWAVNTEAFF
TRBD2 | TRBJ2-3 | . | 15 | TRBV11-2 | TGTGCCAGCAGCTTAGCCAGCGGGGGGGCAGATACGCAGTATTTT | CASSLASGGADTQYF
. | TRBJ1-1 | once | 15 | TRBV2 | TGTGCCAGCACCCCAAAATTAGGGCTGAACACTGAAGCTTTCTTT | CASTPKLGLNTEAFF
TRBD1 | TRBJ2-2 | . | 18 | TRBV24-1 | TGTGCCACCAGTGCTCCCCAGGGGGAGACAGGGCCTTCCGGGGAGCTGTTTTTT | CATSAPQGETGPSGELFF
TRBD1 | TRBJ2-5 | . | 16 | TRBV5-4 | TGTGCCAGCAGCAAAGCAGTTACAGGGGGCGGTCAGACCCAGTACTTC | CASSKAVTGGGQTQYF
. | TRBJ1-4 | . | 11 | TRBV12-3/TRBV12-4 | TGTGCCAGCAGTTTAGGTGAAAAACTGTTTTTT | CASSLGEKLFF
TRBD1 | TRBJ1-5 | . | 13 | TRBV10-3 | TGTGCCGTCCGGGACAGGGGGCTCCAGCCCCAGCATTTT | CAVRDRGLQPQHF
. | TRBJ1-2 | . | 13 | TRBV12-3/TRBV12-4 | TGTGCCAGCAGTTTAGGGGGTTTCGATGGCTACACCTTC | CASSLGGFDGYTF
. | TRBJ2-7 | . | 12 | TRBV28 | TGTGCCAGCAAGGGGGGAGTGAGCGAGCAGTACTTC | CASKGGVSEQYF
TRBD1 | TRBJ2-7 | once | 13 | TRBV5-6 | TGTGCCAGCAGCTGGACAGGTACGAACGAGCAGTACTTC | CASSWTGTNEQYF
. | TRBJ1-2 | . | 15 | TRBV5-6 | TGTGCCAGCAGCTTGAAAGGACAGAGGAGTCATGGCTACACCTTC | CASSLKGQRSHGYTF
. | TRBJ1-1 | many | 16 | TRBV6-5 | TGTGCCAGCAGTTACAGGGGTACATTGGGAAGGTCTGAAGCTTTCTTT | CASSYRGTLGRSEAFF
. | TRBJ1-2 | once | 15 | TRBV3-1/TRBV3-2 | TGTGCCAGCAGCCAAGATTTACGGTATAACTATGGCTACACCTTC | CASSQDLRYNYGYTF
. | TRBJ1-4 | . | 14 | TRBV2 | TGTGCCAGCAGCACAGGGTGGAATAATGAAAAACTGTTTTTT | CASSTGWNNEKLFF
. | TRBJ2-6 | . | 17 | TRBV19 | TGTGCCAGTAGTAGGCAGGGGACCTTGGGAGGGGCCAACGTCCTGACTTTC | CASSRQGTLGGANVLTF
TRBD1 | TRBJ1-6 | . | 18 | TRBV7-8 | TGTGCCAGCAGCTTAGCTCCGGGACAGAGCTCCTATAATTCACCCCTCCACTTT | CASSLAPGQSSYNSPLHF
TRBD1 | TRBJ2-1 | . | 15 | TRBV7-9 | TGTGCCAGCAGCCTTAACAGGGGGTACTACAATGAGCAGTTCTTC | CASSLNRGYYNEQFF
. | TRBJ1-1 | few | 15 | TRBV5-4 | TGTGCCAGCAGCTTGGCCCGAGGACAGAACACTGAAGCTTTCTTT | CASSLARGQNTEAFF
TRBD1 | TRBJ1-2 | . | 17 | TRBV7-3 | TGTGCCAGCAGCTCGTTGACAGGGGGCGAGGATTGGAGAGGCTACACCTTC | CASSSLTGGEDWRGYTF
. | TRBJ1-1 | . | 13 | TRBV12-3/TRBV12-4 | TGTGCCAGCAGTTTATTGGCGAACACTGAAGCTTTCTTT | CASSLLANTEAFF
. | TRBJ1-5 | . | 15 | TRBV19 | TGTGCCAGTAGCTCTGGGGCCGGGGAGCGGCAGCCCCAGCATTTT | CASSSGAGERQPQHF